Described below is a single T cell receptor beta chain sequence and its context. Its cognate antigen is unknown. Patients who provided the archived tumor blocks had not received neoadjuvant therapy before surgery. Trimming took 4 bases from V and 0 from J, leaving 4 bases between them. CDR1 is LNHDA and CDR2 is SQIVND in the germline V gene (reference sequence). The CDR3 has 14 residues. The record originates from a study of CXCR4 blockade with PD-1 therapy in pancreatic cancer. Study-wide points: Survival did not correlate with tumor clonality, which averaged 0.14 versus 0.05. More frequent amino acid clones had more nucleotide rearrangements, suggesting convergent selection. Sequencing covered TCRbeta chains only, not alpha chains.

The assay was immunoSEQ multiplex PCR, and TCRdb's table has in-frame clones only and misses some. Here the sample spans 1,500 to 2,500 clones, 55% being singletons. The origin of this receptor is a human donor with pancreatic ductal adenocarcinoma. The chain recombines TRBV19 with TRBJ2-6; D ambiguous. Sequenced input: tumor tissue. The CDR3 loop reads CASSRRSGANVLTF. As DNA, the CDR3 is TGTGCCAGTAGTAGGCGCTCTGGGGCCAACGTCCTGACTTTC.